One and the same sample provided the 10 T cell receptor beta chains below, sequenced in a study of molecular identifiers for immune sequencing clone quantification. Each CDR3 protein gets one entry after TCRdb re-called the PCR reads with MiXCR. The sample yields approximately 35,000 distinct CDR3 sequences, approximately 19% seen once. The sequenced material came from naive CD8+ T cells from blood, with Jurkat cell RNA spiked in. Subset in this sample: FACS-sorted CD8+CD4-CCR7+CD45RA+ naive T cells. Receptor source: a human donor in good health. Some libraries in this study had Jurkat cell RNA spiked in.

With respect to this clonotype: This could be a read error, since a much larger clone is one nucleotide away. The chain links TRBV30 to TRBJ2-1; 7 nucleotides line up with TRBD1. The length of the CDR3 is 13 residues. Germline CDR1 is GTSNPN and CDR2 is SVGIG (reference sequence). The CDR3: CVYTGVGYNEQFF. CDR3 nucleotides: TGTGTCTACACAGGGGTTGGGTACAATGAGCAGTTCTTC.

This clonotype was observed many times. The CDR3 loop reads CASSQMGTGVSTDTQYF. DNA of the CDR3: TGTGCCAGCAGCCAGATGGGGACAGGGGTTAGCACAGATACGCAGTATTTT. The V gene is TRBV7-9, the J gene TRBJ2-3; 10 bases fit TRBD1. CDR1 is SEHNR and CDR2 is FQNEAQ in the germline V gene (reference sequence). There are 17 residues in the CDR3. The J segment lost 0 bases and the V segment lost 5 bases, leaving 8 bases of the junction unmatched. The entire variable domain, with the rest obtained from reference TRBV7-9 and TRBJ2-3, is as follows: DTGVSQNPRHKITKRGQNVTFRCDPISEHNRLYWYRQTLGQGPEFLTYFQNEAQLEKSRLLSDRFSAERPKGSFSTLEIQRTEQGDSAMYLCASSQMGTGVSTDTQYFGPGTRLTVL.

The sample holds many counts of this clonotype. The chain is built from TRBV21-1 and TRBJ2-3; whether TRBD2, the table's D call, matches the DNA was not checked. TRBV21-1 is a documented pseudogene. The CDR3 extends over 17 amino acids. The DNA for the CDR3 is TGTGCCAGCAGCAAGACTAGCGGGGGGGCTAGCACAGATACGCAGTATTTT. Protein sequence: CASSKTSGGASTDTQYF.

With respect to this clonotype: A much larger clone is a single base away; this may be a read error. The chain is built from TRBV6-5 and TRBJ2-1; D is unresolved. Germline V gives CDR1 MNHEY, CDR2 SVGAGI. V was pared by 2 bases and J by 9 bases, with 17 bases between. This CDR3 comprises 15 residues. Written as DNA, the CDR3 is TGTGCCAGCAGTTACGGGAAGCGCGGTGGGCGTGAGCAGTTCTTC. Translated, it gives CASSYGKRGGREQFF.

In this sample, this clonotype turned up many times. The chain recombines TRBV4-3 with TRBJ1-1; D is unclear. The germline V and J ends were trimmed by 0 bases and 0 bases, with 11 bases remaining between them. The CDR3 totals 16 residues. CDR1 and CDR2 from the germline V gene are LGHNA and YSLEER. CDR3 DNA: TGCGCCAGCAGCCAAGAAGACGGCTTAATGAACACTGAAGCTTTCTTT. Residues: CASSQEDGLMNTEAFF.

This clonotype was observed many times. The V call is TRBV6-2 or TRBV6-3, the J call TRBJ2-1, with D perhaps matching TRBD1 or TRBD2 (5 bases each). The CDR3 length is 15 residues. CDR1 and CDR2 (germline): MNHEY, SVGEGT. The ends were cut back, 0 bases at V and 8 bases at J, with 14 bases in the middle. This CDR3 reads CASSYSVAEGYEQFF. The CDR3 coding sequence is TGTGCCAGCAGTTACTCCGTCGCCGAGGGGTATGAGCAGTTCTTC.

This clonotype came up many times. This chain connects TRBV7-9 to TRBJ2-5, with D perhaps TRBD1 (6 bases). CDR1 SEHNR and CDR2 FQNEAQ come from the germline V gene (reference sequence). Trimming took off 4 bases at V and 4 bases at J, with 13 bases between the two ends. This CDR3 comprises 14 residues. The CDR3 loop is CASSSPEDRETQYF. DNA of the CDR3: TGTGCCAGCAGCTCGCCGGAGGACAGAGAGACCCAGTACTTC.

This clonotype was detected ten times or more. The genes are TRBV2 and TRBJ2-5; D may match TRBD1 or TRBD2 (5 bases each). With 1 base removed from V and 1 base from J, the gap between germline ends came to 7 bases. Germline assignment: CDR1 SNHLY and CDR2 FYNNEI. This CDR3 has 14 amino acids. This CDR3 reads CASSEGGVQETQYF. As DNA, the CDR3 is TGTGCCAGCAGTGAAGGAGGGGTCCAAGAGACCCAGTACTTC.

This clonotype occurred many times. The chain carries TRBV5-1 and TRBJ2-7; D is uncertain. The CDR3 loop spans 15 amino acids. Germline values: CDR1 SGHRS, CDR2 YFSETQ. The germline V and J ends were trimmed by 0 bases and 3 bases, with 13 bases remaining between them. The CDR3, as DNA: TGCGCCAGCAGCTTGGTCGCCAATAATAACTACGAGCAGTACTTC. It codes for CASSLVANNNYEQYF.

A remark on this clonotype: This may come from a read error, since a much larger clone is one base off. The chain combines TRBV5-8 with TRBJ2-1, with TRBD1 matching over 10 bases. From germline, CDR1 is SGHTS and CDR2 YDEGEE. The CDR3 totals 15 residues. The DNA for the CDR3 is TGTGCCAGCTGCTTTACCGGGACAGGGGCATATGAGCAGTTCTTC. This sequence encodes CASCFTGTGAYEQFF.